This note documents a single T cell receptor beta chain sequence. These data come from a study of blood T cell repertoires in COVID-19. Cohort allocation depended upon clinical history that participants reported. Germline CDR1 SEHNR, CDR2 FQNEAQ (reference sequence). There are 17 residues in the CDR3. V trimming: 5 bases; J trimming: 2 bases; junction bases outside the gene matches: 14. Some clones are missing from TCRdb's copy, which holds only in-frame ones; the method was immunoSEQ multiplex PCR. The table lists around 150,000 clones, around 79% of them singletons. V usage is TRBV7-9 and J usage is TRBJ2-7; TRBD1 agrees at 8 bases. Sequenced input: PBMCs or T cells enriched from blood (not recorded which). This receptor was identified in a man aged 50-60 years who had recovered from COVID-19. The CDR3 reads CASSLLGETGAPYEQYF. DNA of the CDR3: TGTGCCAGCAGCCTCCTTGGGGAGACAGGGGCTCCCTACGAGCAGTACTTC.